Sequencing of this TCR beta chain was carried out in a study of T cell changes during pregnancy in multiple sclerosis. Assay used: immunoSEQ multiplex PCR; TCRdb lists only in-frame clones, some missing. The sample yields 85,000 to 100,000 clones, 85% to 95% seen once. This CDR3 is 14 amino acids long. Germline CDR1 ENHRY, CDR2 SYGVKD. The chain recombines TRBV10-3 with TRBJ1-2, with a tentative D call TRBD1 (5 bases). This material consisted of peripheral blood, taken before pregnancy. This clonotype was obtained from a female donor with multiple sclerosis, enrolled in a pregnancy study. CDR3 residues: CGARDSMLNYGYTF. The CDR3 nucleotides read TGTGGCGCAAGGGACTCTATGTTAAACTATGGCTACACCTTC.